The source of this T cell receptor beta chain is a study of T cell responses to AZD1222 COVID-19 vaccine. Regarding this clone: Its antigen remains unidentified.

Findings and limits, study-wide: Only a handful of AZD1222 recipients, six or seven in all, had baseline seropositivity. In a largely white British group with more females than males, clonal diversity was possibly underestimated. Spike-specific TCR breadth and depth were elevated following two AZD1222 doses. CD4 TCRs associated with vaccination spanned spike, dominating at 160-218 and 743-854.

Produced via immunoSEQ multiplex PCR; TCRdb's table is partial and in-frame only. The sample has over 150,000 clones; 92% are singletons. The germline V gene encodes CDR1 GTSNPN and CDR2 SVGIG (reference sequence). The CDR3 has 17 amino acids. Trimming took off 0 bases at V and 9 bases at J, with 24 bases between the two ends. This TCR was recovered from an adult in good health. V gene TRBV30 combines with J gene TRBJ1-5; tentatively, D is TRBD1 (5 bases). Sample: peripheral blood, taken on day 0 of MenACWY control vaccination. CDR3 sequence (DNA): TGTGCCTGGAGTGTATTCTCCGGTGGACCGCCCCAGGGGCCCCAGCATTTT. Translating gives CAWSVFSGGPPQGPQHF.